This is a list of T cell receptor beta chains from one sample in a study of identifying expanded T cells in peripheral blood. TCRdb keeps only in-frame clones here, not all; method: immunoSEQ multiplex PCR. Seen here are around 130,000 clones, about 86% observed once, and the top ten hold 8.4%. Material: blood. These receptors all stem from a person aged 18 to 75 in good health. The CDR3 runs from the conserved cysteine through the conserved F or W. Each record gives: J gene, D gene, clone size, V gene, CDR3 protein, CDR3 DNA. A D gene is named only where the DNA matches it firmly. A row's size may be missing; if present it is once, few, many or a size class.

j_call: TRBJ1-4; d_call: -; clone_size: -; v_call: TRBV30; cdr3_aa: CAGRQLATNEKLFF; cdr3_nt: TGTGCCGGGCGACAGCTTGCAACTAATGAAAAACTGTTTTTT
j_call: TRBJ2-5; d_call: -; clone_size: -; v_call: TRBV7-6; cdr3_aa: CASSLESHGPGYF; cdr3_nt: TGTGCCAGCAGCTTAGAAAGTCATGGGCCTGGGTACTTC
j_call: TRBJ1-3; d_call: -; clone_size: -; v_call: TRBV5-1; cdr3_aa: CASSLGTVGNTIYF; cdr3_nt: TGCGCCAGCAGCTTGGGGACAGTTGGAAACACCATATATTTT
j_call: TRBJ2-7; d_call: -; clone_size: -; v_call: TRBV7-3; cdr3_aa: CASSFRVDGEQYF; cdr3_nt: TGTGCCAGCAGCTTCCGGGTCGACGGAGAGCAGTACTTC
j_call: TRBJ2-1; d_call: TRBD1; clone_size: -; v_call: TRBV7-3; cdr3_aa: CASSAIPGQGTHNEQFF; cdr3_nt: TGTGCCAGCAGCGCCATACCGGGACAGGGGACCCACAATGAGCAGTTCTTC
j_call: TRBJ2-3; d_call: -; clone_size: once; v_call: TRBV27; cdr3_aa: CASSFLMLGYGSTDTQYF; cdr3_nt: TGTGCCAGCAGTTTTTTAATGTTGGGGTACGGTAGCACAGATACGCAGTATTTT
j_call: TRBJ1-2; d_call: TRBD1; clone_size: -; v_call: TRBV6-5; cdr3_aa: CASSFRGLSPLYGYTF; cdr3_nt: TGTGCCAGCAGTTTTAGGGGGCTCTCCCCTCTCTATGGCTACACCTTC
j_call: TRBJ2-7; d_call: -; clone_size: -; v_call: TRBV7-2; cdr3_aa: CASSTALGYEQYF; cdr3_nt: TGTGCCAGCAGCACCGCCCTGGGTTACGAGCAGTACTTC
j_call: TRBJ2-3; d_call: TRBD2; clone_size: -; v_call: TRBV6-1; cdr3_aa: CASSDRLAGGPDTQYF; cdr3_nt: TGTGCCAGCAGTGACCGACTAGCGGGAGGTCCAGATACGCAGTATTTT
j_call: TRBJ1-6; d_call: -; clone_size: -; v_call: TRBV30; cdr3_aa: CAWSAPLSSYNSPLHF; cdr3_nt: TGTGCCTGGAGTGCCCCCCTGAGCTCCTATAATTCACCCCTCCACTTT
j_call: TRBJ2-3; d_call: TRBD2; clone_size: -; v_call: TRBV29-1; cdr3_aa: CSVAGLLAGAFTDTQYF; cdr3_nt: TGCAGCGTTGCGGGCCTCCTAGCGGGGGCCTTCACAGATACGCAGTATTTT
j_call: TRBJ1-1; d_call: TRBD1; clone_size: -; v_call: TRBV11-3; cdr3_aa: CASSQGATEAFF; cdr3_nt: TGTGCCAGCAGCCAGGGGGCCACTGAAGCTTTCTTT
j_call: TRBJ2-3; d_call: -; clone_size: -; v_call: TRBV4-3; cdr3_aa: CASSLTPGASTDTQYF; cdr3_nt: TGCGCCAGCAGCCTCACCCCGGGGGCCAGCACAGATACGCAGTATTTT
j_call: TRBJ1-2; d_call: -; clone_size: -; v_call: TRBV25-1; cdr3_aa: CATLSQTAYNYGYTF; cdr3_nt: TGTGCCACCTTATCCCAGACAGCTTATAACTATGGCTACACCTTC
j_call: TRBJ2-6; d_call: -; clone_size: once; v_call: TRBV27; cdr3_aa: CARSTDADSGANVLTF; cdr3_nt: TGTGCCAGGTCGACAGACGCAGACTCTGGGGCCAACGTCCTGACTTTC
j_call: TRBJ2-5; d_call: -; clone_size: once; v_call: TRBV29-1; cdr3_aa: CSVGGGEEETQYF; cdr3_nt: TGCAGCGTCGGGGGCGGGGAAGAGGAGACCCAGTACTTC
j_call: TRBJ2-1; d_call: TRBD2; clone_size: -; v_call: TRBV7-9; cdr3_aa: CASSRTRGTSGNEQFF; cdr3_nt: TGTGCCAGCAGCCGTACCCGGGGGACTAGCGGAAATGAGCAGTTCTTC
j_call: TRBJ2-7; d_call: -; clone_size: -; v_call: TRBV10-3; cdr3_aa: CAIRQRSAYEQYF; cdr3_nt: TGTGCCATCAGGCAGCGGTCCGCCTACGAGCAGTACTTC
j_call: TRBJ2-3; d_call: TRBD2; clone_size: -; v_call: TRBV7-2; cdr3_aa: CASSFWRLARTDTQYF; cdr3_nt: TGTGCCAGCAGCTTCTGGAGACTAGCCCGCACAGATACGCAGTATTTT
j_call: TRBJ2-3; d_call: -; clone_size: -; v_call: TRBV4-2; cdr3_aa: CASSHQAGLRPDTQYF; cdr3_nt: TGTGCCAGCAGCCACCAGGCGGGACTGCGCCCAGATACGCAGTATTTT
j_call: TRBJ1-2; d_call: -; clone_size: few; v_call: TRBV11-2; cdr3_aa: CASSSTGIDGYTF; cdr3_nt: TGTGCCAGCAGCAGCACAGGAATCGATGGCTACACCTTC
j_call: TRBJ2-7; d_call: -; clone_size: -; v_call: TRBV4-1; cdr3_aa: CASSQNTGPSYEQYF; cdr3_nt: TGCGCCAGCAGCCAAAATACCGGGCCCTCCTACGAGCAGTACTTC
j_call: TRBJ2-3; d_call: -; clone_size: -; v_call: TRBV28; cdr3_aa: CAISQGLAEGGDTQYF; cdr3_nt: TGTGCCATCTCTCAAGGGCTAGCGGAAGGGGGGGATACGCAGTATTTT
j_call: TRBJ2-5; d_call: -; clone_size: -; v_call: TRBV7-2; cdr3_aa: CASSFRETQYF; cdr3_nt: TGTGCCAGCAGCTTTAGAGAGACCCAGTACTTC
j_call: TRBJ2-4; d_call: -; clone_size: -; v_call: TRBV7-3; cdr3_aa: CASSLNAADIQYF; cdr3_nt: TGTGCCAGCAGCTTAAATGCGGCGGACATTCAGTACTTC
j_call: TRBJ1-5; d_call: TRBD1; clone_size: -; v_call: TRBV28; cdr3_aa: CASTPGGSRNQPQHF; cdr3_nt: TGTGCCAGCACCCCAGGGGGGTCGCGCAATCAGCCCCAGCATTTT
j_call: TRBJ1-1; d_call: -; clone_size: -; v_call: TRBV9; cdr3_aa: CASSVLEVTEAFF; cdr3_nt: TGTGCCAGCAGCGTGCTGGAGGTCACTGAAGCTTTCTTT
j_call: TRBJ2-7; d_call: -; clone_size: -; v_call: TRBV28; cdr3_aa: CASSQTGFPEQYF; cdr3_nt: TGTGCCAGCAGTCAAACAGGGTTTCCCGAGCAGTACTTC
j_call: TRBJ1-3; d_call: -; clone_size: -; v_call: TRBV19; cdr3_aa: CASSERGTRGTIYF; cdr3_nt: TGTGCCAGTAGTGAACGGGGGACGAGGGGCACCATATATTTT
j_call: TRBJ2-5; d_call: TRBD2; clone_size: -; v_call: TRBV7-9; cdr3_aa: CASSLARGVRETQYF; cdr3_nt: TGTGCCAGCAGCTTAGCCCGGGGGGTGAGGGAGACCCAGTACTTC
j_call: TRBJ1-2; d_call: -; clone_size: -; v_call: TRBV5-8; cdr3_aa: CASSLGGGRSYGYTF; cdr3_nt: TGTGCCAGCAGCTTGGGAGGGGGGCGAAGCTATGGCTACACCTTC
j_call: TRBJ1-2; d_call: -; clone_size: -; v_call: TRBV19; cdr3_aa: CASGGEGDRWGAFYGYTF; cdr3_nt: TGTGCCTCTGGGGGAGAAGGGGATCGGTGGGGAGCATTCTATGGCTACACCTTC
j_call: TRBJ2-5; d_call: -; clone_size: -; v_call: TRBV14; cdr3_aa: CASSQNSPQYF; cdr3_nt: TGTGCCAGCAGCCAAAACAGCCCCCAGTACTTC
j_call: TRBJ1-1; d_call: -; clone_size: few; v_call: TRBV29-1; cdr3_aa: CSVEGRGRAEAFF; cdr3_nt: TGCAGCGTTGAAGGTCGGGGGCGAGCTGAAGCTTTCTTT
j_call: TRBJ2-7; d_call: TRBD1; clone_size: -; v_call: TRBV10-1; cdr3_aa: CASSERTGFSYEQYF; cdr3_nt: TGCGCCAGCAGTGAACGGACAGGCTTCTCCTACGAGCAGTACTTC
j_call: TRBJ2-3; d_call: -; clone_size: -; v_call: TRBV10-2; cdr3_aa: CASLEVNTDTQYF; cdr3_nt: TGCGCCAGCCTAGAAGTAAACACAGATACGCAGTATTTT
j_call: TRBJ2-1; d_call: -; clone_size: -; v_call: TRBV6-1; cdr3_aa: CASSGALLLGGNEQFF; cdr3_nt: TGTGCCAGCAGTGGAGCGCTACTCCTTGGGGGCAATGAGCAGTTCTTC
j_call: TRBJ2-7; d_call: TRBD2; clone_size: -; v_call: TRBV5-1; cdr3_aa: CASSLLAGSSYEQYF; cdr3_nt: TGCGCCAGCAGCTTGCTAGCGGGAAGCTCCTACGAGCAGTACTTC
j_call: TRBJ1-1; d_call: TRBD1; clone_size: -; v_call: TRBV14; cdr3_aa: CASSPRAGQGTEAFF; cdr3_nt: TGTGCCAGCAGCCCGAGGGCGGGACAGGGCACTGAAGCTTTCTTT
j_call: TRBJ2-1; d_call: TRBD1; clone_size: -; v_call: TRBV5-4; cdr3_aa: CASSKGQGHNEQFF; cdr3_nt: TGTGCCAGCAGCAAGGGACAGGGACACAATGAGCAGTTCTTC
j_call: TRBJ2-3; d_call: -; clone_size: -; v_call: TRBV5-4; cdr3_aa: CASSWVGEDTQYF; cdr3_nt: TGTGCCAGCAGCTGGGTGGGGGAGGATACGCAGTATTTT
j_call: TRBJ2-3; d_call: -; clone_size: few; v_call: TRBV10-3; cdr3_aa: CAISEPRAANTQYF; cdr3_nt: TGTGCCATCAGTGAGCCCCGGGCTGCTAATACGCAGTATTTT
j_call: TRBJ2-2; d_call: TRBD2; clone_size: -; v_call: TRBV2; cdr3_aa: CASSLPGTSGPANTGELFF; cdr3_nt: TGTGCCAGCAGCCTACCCGGGACTAGCGGCCCTGCGAACACCGGGGAGCTGTTTTTT
j_call: TRBJ2-3; d_call: -; clone_size: -; v_call: TRBV7-3; cdr3_aa: CASSLGVSVTSTDTQYF; cdr3_nt: TGTGCCAGCAGCTTAGGGGTTTCGGTTACCAGCACAGATACGCAGTATTTT
j_call: TRBJ2-5; d_call: TRBD2; clone_size: -; v_call: TRBV7-9; cdr3_aa: CASRPQASGWQETQYF; cdr3_nt: TGTGCCAGCAGACCCCAGGCTAGCGGTTGGCAAGAGACCCAGTACTTC
j_call: TRBJ2-7; d_call: TRBD2; clone_size: -; v_call: TRBV6-5; cdr3_aa: CASSYSSSGTTYEQYF; cdr3_nt: TGTGCCAGCAGTTACTCGTCTAGCGGGACGACCTACGAGCAGTACTTC